What follows is one TCR beta chain and its context. Its cognate antigen is unknown. This sample stems from a study of shared clonotypes between healthy human individuals. Study-wide findings and caveats: Depth was large, yet rarefaction showed that sorted-subset sequencing was incomplete. Researchers found naive subsets generally carried larger estimated richness than memory subsets.

All donors qualified as healthy HIV-negative adults and had experienced no recent acute infections or vaccinations. Splitting of each subset's genomic DNA was done evenly across several immunoSEQ plates. Sequencing was performed with immunoSEQ multiplex PCR; in TCRdb, only in-frame clones are kept and a portion is missing. The repertoire holds some 2.4 million clones, with roughly 93% as singletons. The CDR3 extends over 13 amino acids. Deletions cut 4 bases from V and 3 bases from J, with 7 bases between. Germline loops: CDR1 MGHRA, CDR2 YSYEKL. The receptor's source is a man aged 18-30 years in good health. Some clones in this sample may be carry-over from other donors' samples. The sequenced sample was naive CD4+ T cells from PBMCs. Subset described: CD45RA+ positively selected. The chain couples TRBV4-1 to TRBJ1-5; no clear D gene. CDR3 nucleotide sequence: TGCGCCAGCAGCCCCTACACCAATCAGCCCCAGCATTTT. Translation gives CASSPYTNQPQHF.